The subject of this entry is one T cell receptor (beta chain). Antigen specificity is unknown. The sample originates from a study of cytomegalovirus exposure and HLA in healthy donors. Study results and caveats: Using a false discovery rate of 0.05, a later analysis showed that fewer than 20,000 TCR beta sequences were associated with HLA alleles. Researchers reported from a later analysis that most CMV-associated TCR beta chains appeared HLA-restricted. V segments that were indistinguishable, TRBV6-2 and TRBV6-3 among them, were omitted from analysis. Most sequenced TCRs were rare (though some public TCRs occurred in many donors).

This CDR3 is 16 amino acids long. The ends lost 6 bases at V and 7 bases at J; junction bases unmatched: 12. Germline V gene data show CDR1 as SGHTS and CDR2 as YDEGEE. Both 60 Vbeta primers and 13 Jbeta primers went into the PCR. Here immunoSEQ multiplex PCR was the method, and the copy in TCRdb shows in-frame clones only, minus some. The sample has about 210,000 clones, 82% seen once. The specimen sequenced was PBMCs. This receptor was taken from a man aged 40-49 years in good health and CMV-seropositive. The rearrangement uses TRBV5-8 and TRBJ2-7; 14 bases align to TRBD2. The DNA of the CDR3 is TGTGCCAGCACCCTAGGACTAGCGGGAGGATCAAGAGAGCAGTACGTC. It specifies CASTLGLAGGSREQYV.